The present T cell receptor beta chain was sequenced within a study of shared clonotypes between healthy human individuals. Only a few counts were recorded for this clone. TCRdb's copy holds only in-frame clones and misses some; the assay was immunoSEQ multiplex PCR. The sample has over 2 million clones, less than 95% seen once. V shed 0 bases, J shed 9 bases, and the junction held 13 bases outside the gene matches. CDR3 size: 17 residues. Per the germline V gene, CDR1 is SGHDN and CDR2 is FVKESK. Sequencing was done on a sample of naive CD4+ T cells from PBMCs. The sample's subset: CD45RA+ positively selected. The clonotype comes from a man aged 18-30 years in good health. Some clones in this sample may be carry-over from other donors' samples. The chain employs TRBV14 and TRBJ1-2, with 10 bases that match TRBD1. CDR3: CASSQDATGQGMVRYTF. The DNA of the CDR3 is TGTGCCAGCAGCCAAGATGCGACGGGACAGGGGATGGTGCGCTACACCTTC.